This is a list of T cell receptor beta chains from one sample in a study of T cell responses to AZD1222 COVID-19 vaccine. This table comes from immunoSEQ multiplex PCR, and its TCRdb copy is limited to in-frame clones, with some not included. The sample yields 130,000 to 150,000 clones, about 91% seen once. This specimen consisted of peripheral blood, obtained on day 0 of AZD1222 vaccination. All receptors derive from an adult in good health. Each CDR3 is given with its conserved first and last residue. D genes are given only for firm matches.

V gene: TRBV5-8
D gene: -
J gene: TRBJ2-7
CDR3 DNA: TGTGCCAGCAGCATCAGTAGAGGGTCCTACGAGCAGTACTTC
CDR3 protein: CASSISRGSYEQYF

V gene: TRBV4-2
D gene: TRBD2
J gene: TRBJ2-3
CDR3 DNA: TGTGCCAGCAGCCAAGAAACTCCCGGGACTAGAGATCGGACAGATACGCAGTATTTT
CDR3 protein: CASSQETPGTRDRTDTQYF

V gene: TRBV10-3
D gene: TRBD1
J gene: TRBJ1-5
CDR3 DNA: TGTGCCACCCGACAGGGCAATAGCAATCAGCCCCAGCATTTT
CDR3 protein: CATRQGNSNQPQHF

V gene: TRBV3-1/TRBV3-2
D gene: -
J gene: TRBJ1-1
CDR3 DNA: TGTGCCAGCAGCCACAACGGGGGCAGGGCCACTGAAGCTTTCTTT
CDR3 protein: CASSHNGGRATEAFF

V gene: TRBV5-1
D gene: -
J gene: TRBJ1-4
CDR3 DNA: TGCGCCAGCAGCTTGGGAGGGATTAATGAAAAACTGTTTTTT
CDR3 protein: CASSLGGINEKLFF

V gene: TRBV25-1
D gene: -
J gene: TRBJ2-3
CDR3 DNA: TGTGCCAGCAGCCTAGTTCCCACAGATACGCAGTATTTT
CDR3 protein: CASSLVPTDTQYF

V gene: TRBV18
D gene: -
J gene: TRBJ1-3
CDR3 DNA: TGTGCCAGCTCACCACTTGTAGCGCGGCAGGGCGGAAACACCATATATTTT
CDR3 protein: CASSPLVARQGGNTIYF

V gene: TRBV4-3
D gene: -
J gene: TRBJ1-3
CDR3 DNA: TGCGCCAGCAGCCAAGACTCAGGATACGGCAGAAACACCATATATTTT
CDR3 protein: CASSQDSGYGRNTIYF

V gene: TRBV11-1
D gene: -
J gene: TRBJ2-3
CDR3 DNA: TGTGCCAGCAGCCCCGGGGCCTTTTGGGCAACAGATACGCAGTATTTT
CDR3 protein: CASSPGAFWATDTQYF

V gene: TRBV13
D gene: -
J gene: TRBJ1-5
CDR3 DNA: TGTGCCAGCAGCTTGCCCAGGGGATGGGGTCAGCCCCAGCATTTT
CDR3 protein: CASSLPRGWGQPQHF

V gene: TRBV2
D gene: -
J gene: TRBJ1-1
CDR3 DNA: TGTGCCAGCAGCACTACAAGGGGGAACACTGAAGCTTTCTTT
CDR3 protein: CASSTTRGNTEAFF

V gene: TRBV27
D gene: TRBD2
J gene: TRBJ2-1
CDR3 DNA: TGTGCCAGCAGTTTGCTGCCACTAGCGGAGACCTACAATGAGCAGTTCTTC
CDR3 protein: CASSLLPLAETYNEQFF